The present T cell receptor beta chain was sequenced within a study of cytomegalovirus exposure and HLA in healthy donors. Study-wide points: When analyzed later, the rates of TCR association showed variation by HLA locus, with DRB1 the most and HLA-C the fewest. V- and J-gene trimming in TCR beta was tied to a missense DCLRE1C variant by an analysis performed later. It was shown in a later analysis that HLA-associated TCR beta chains were more clonally expanded than other, equally common chains.

Comments on this clone: The antigen is not known.

The primer mix had 60 Vbeta and 13 Jbeta primers. The method was immunoSEQ multiplex PCR; TCRdb's version includes in-frame clones alone and lacks a portion of them. Found here are some 55,000 clones, roughly 80% of them singletons; the top ten hold around 1.8%. The germline V gene has CDR1 SEHNR and CDR2 FQNEAQ (reference sequence). The CDR3 has 13 amino acids. Unmatched junction bases numbered 0, after V lost 4 bases and J lost 3 bases. This chain connects TRBV7-9 to TRBJ1-1; 9 bases map to TRBD1. The sequence was obtained from a man between 35 and 55 years old in good health and CMV-seronegative. The source material was PBMCs. The CDR3 region is CASSWTGDTEAFF. The CDR3 DNA sequence: TGTGCCAGCAGCTGGACAGGGGACACTGAAGCTTTCTTT.